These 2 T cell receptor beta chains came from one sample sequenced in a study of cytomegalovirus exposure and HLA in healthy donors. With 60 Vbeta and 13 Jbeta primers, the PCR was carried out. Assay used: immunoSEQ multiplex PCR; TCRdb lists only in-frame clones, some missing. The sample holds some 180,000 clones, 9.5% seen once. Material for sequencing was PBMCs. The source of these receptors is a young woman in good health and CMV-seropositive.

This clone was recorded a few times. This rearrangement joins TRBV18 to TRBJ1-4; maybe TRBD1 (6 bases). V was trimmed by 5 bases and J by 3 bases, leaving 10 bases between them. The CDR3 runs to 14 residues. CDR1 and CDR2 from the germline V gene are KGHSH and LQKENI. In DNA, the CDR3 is TGTGCCAGCTCAGACAGGTGGTCTAATGAAAAACTGTTTTTT. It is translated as CASSDRWSNEKLFF.

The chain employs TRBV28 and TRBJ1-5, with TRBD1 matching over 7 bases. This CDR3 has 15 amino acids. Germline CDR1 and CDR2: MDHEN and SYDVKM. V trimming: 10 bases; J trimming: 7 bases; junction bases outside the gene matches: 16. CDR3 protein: CATLPIRQGWQPQHF. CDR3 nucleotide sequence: TGTGCCACCCTCCCCATCAGACAGGGCTGGCAGCCCCAGCATTTT. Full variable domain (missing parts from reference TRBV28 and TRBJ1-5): DVKVTQSSRYLVKRTGEKVFLECVQDMDHENMFWYRQDPGLGLRLIYFSYDVKMKEKGDIPEGYSVSREKKERFSLILESASTNQTSMYLCATLPIRQGWQPQHFGDGTRLSIL.